Included here is one TCR beta chain sequence, with context. This specimen comes from a study of blood T cell repertoires in COVID-19. In the original processing: Counts of nucleated cells, estimated from reference gene primer amplification, were obtained. TCRdb keeps only in-frame clones here, not all; method: immunoSEQ multiplex PCR. V and J calls and clone size are as listed in that table; D and trimming were resolved from the DNA. The sample includes about 74,000 clones, about 91% of them seen just once. Trimming cost V 4 bases and J 2 bases; bases outside gene matches: 5. The CDR3 has 16 amino acids. The V gene's germline CDR1 is SGHRS and CDR2 YFSETQ.

Sequenced sample: peripheral blood. The rearrangement links TRBV5-1 to TRBJ1-3; 11 nucleotides line up with TRBD1. This sequence was found in a woman aged 80 or older with active or convalescent COVID-19. The CDR3 is CASSPQGQGAGNTIYF. DNA of the CDR3: TGCGCCAGCAGCCCACAGGGACAGGGGGCTGGAAACACCATATATTTT.